Below are 5 T cell receptor beta chains sequenced from a single sample in a study of regulatory T cells in long-lasting Graves disease. Arm-PCR of CDR3 regions and iRepertoire HTBI primers were the basis on which TCR beta libraries were built. MiXCR was run by TCRdb on the multiplex PCR reads, yielding one entry per CDR3 protein. This sample has 500,000 or so distinct CDR3 sequences, with 15% to 20% found just once. Time point denoted: newly diagnosed GD, antithyroid drugs for less than 3 months. Researchers made the TCR library from RNA that was extracted from PBMCs. The sample also formed part of further work on T cells in Graves' hyperthyroidism and ophthalmopathy.

This specimen was peripheral blood mononuclear cells (PBMCs), taken at new diagnosis, from a patient treated with antithyroid drugs. All receptors come from a middle-aged man with Graves disease.

This clonotype was observed many times. The J gene is TRBJ1-3, the V gene TRBV28, with D possibly TRBD1 on 5 matching bases. The CDR3 loop spans 14 amino acids. The V gene lost 6 bases and the J gene lost 5 bases, with 14 bases spanning the gap. From germline, CDR1 is MDHEN and CDR2 SYDVKM. This CDR3 reads CASSPGGARNTIYF. The CDR3 coding sequence is TGTGCCAGCAGCCCGGGAGGGGCCCGAAACACCATATATTTT.

As concerns this clonotype: A read error may explain this, as a much larger clone is one base away. This chain uses TRBV10-3 with TRBJ1-1; D remains ambiguous. Germline CDR1 ENHRY, CDR2 SYGVKD. The CDR3 is 13 amino acids. The V end was cut by 3 bases, the J end by 11 bases, with 16 bases between. The CDR3 region has the DNA TGTGCCATCAGTGAAGCGCGAGGGTTAGGTGCTTTCTTT. Amino acids: CAISEARGLGAFF.

On this clonotype: With a much larger clone just one base away, this may be a read error. Without the conserved terminal phenylalanine or tryptophan, this CDR3 likely stems from a read error. This chain uses TRBV5-1 with TRBJ2-4; TRBD2 might be the D (5 bases). This CDR3 spans 15 amino acids. Trimming stripped 4 bases from V and 3 bases from J, with 14 bases between. In germline, CDR1 is SGHRS, CDR2 YFSETQ. CDR3 nucleotide sequence: TGCGCCAGCAGCACCGGACTCCTAAGCAAAAACATTCAGTACCTC. This translates into CASSTGLLSKNIQYL.

Many counts were recorded for this clonotype. Here the CDR3 reads CASSEQRAGTRAGKLFF. The CDR3 region has the DNA TGTGCCAGCAGTGAACAACGAGCCGGGACACGGGCGGGGAAACTGTTTTTT. The genes are TRBV2 and TRBJ1-4, with TRBD1 as a possible D gene (6 bases). There are 17 residues in the CDR3. V lost 2 bases and J lost 11, with 24 bases in between. Germline V gives CDR1 SNHLY, CDR2 FYNNEI.

This clonotype was seen at least ten times. The J gene is TRBJ2-5, the V gene TRBV7-9; D uncertain. Trimming removed 4 bases from V and 2 bases from J, with 14 bases in between. The CDR3 consists of 15 residues. Germline lookup yields CDR1 SEHNR and CDR2 FQNEAQ (reference sequence). The chain's CDR3 is CASSSPRIKQETQYF. For the CDR3, the DNA is TGTGCCAGCAGCTCGCCCAGGATCAAACAAGAGACCCAGTACTTC.